This T cell receptor (beta chain) was retrieved from a study of T cells in Graves' hyperthyroidism and ophthalmopathy. CDR1 and CDR2 (germline): PRHDT, FYEKMQ (reference sequence). The CDR3 contains 14 residues. V dropped 5 bases and J dropped 6 bases, with 13 bases sitting between them. Patients showing uncontrolled infection, other autoimmune disease, pregnancy or lactation were ineligible. For the diagnoses, clinical symptoms, serum thyroxine and TRAb, thyroid ultrasound and orbital computed tomography were used. Fresh peripheral blood, 10 ml, yielded the PBMCs. Study-level findings and limits: The majority of expanded thyroid clonotypes above 0.001 also appeared in blood.

Concerning this clonotype: Its specificity is unknown.

Amplification of TCR beta CDR3 regions was performed using RNA transcripts as template. Initially, a first-round RT-PCR of the TCR CDR3 employed the HTBI primer set. TCRdb reprocessed the multiplex PCR reads with MiXCR, giving one entry per CDR3 protein. The sample holds about 270,000 distinct CDR3 sequences; approximately 20% are singletons and the top ten take roughly 60%. The source of this sequence is a man younger than 40 with Graves' ophthalmopathy. This sequence joins TRBV13 and TRBJ1-4, with TRBD1 as a possible D gene (6 bases). Sequencing input: blood. CDR3 nucleotide sequence: TGTGCCAGCAGCGGTAGGGGGGGGGATGAAAAACTGTTTTTT. It translates to CASSGRGGDEKLFF.